The clone carrying this TCR beta chain has just a few counts. In germline, CDR1 is ENHRY, CDR2 SYGVKD. V dropped 10 bases and J dropped 3 bases, with 15 bases sitting between them. This CDR3 spans 13 amino acids. The data stem from a study of CD8 T cell repertoires and HIV-1 epitope variants. Sequencing of TCR beta CDR3 used immunoSEQ survey depth. The repertoire was sequenced with immunoSEQ multiplex PCR; TCRdb's copy has only in-frame clones and lacks some. This sample has 95,000 or so clones, with roughly 81% found just once. This clonotype originated in a male donor with HIV. The chain employs TRBV10-3 and TRBJ1-2; D gene uncertain. Material: uncultured baseline CD8+ T cells from peripheral blood mononuclear cells (PBMCs). CDR3 in amino acids: CATSRLPDYGYTF. The CDR3 nucleotides are TGTGCCACTTCCAGGTTACCGGACTATGGCTACACCTTC.